This T cell receptor beta chain appears in the sequencing data of a study of Tregs in tolerant kidney transplant recipients. General study points: Expanding Tregs on activated donor B cells appeared to best identify donor-specific TCRbeta clones. Nucleotide sequences could not be compared across some patients' samples due to primer changes. Donor-specific Treg expansion exceeded global Treg expansion in tolerant patients, suggesting antigen drive.

Mixed chimerism was transient after nonmyeloablative marrow transplants from related graft donors. Thawed PBMCs were FACS-sorted into unstimulated CD4+CD25+CD127- regulatory T cells, CD4+CD25- non-regulatory cells, CD4 and CD8 cells. Assay: immunoSEQ multiplex PCR; the TCRdb copy retains only in-frame clones and omits some. The sample lists 50,000 or so clones, around 90% occurring once. Germline V gene sequence: CDR1 MGHRA, CDR2 YSYEKL. The ends were cut back, 4 bases at V and 11 bases at J, with 15 bases in the middle. The CDR3 runs to 13 residues. With regard to this clone: Its antigen is still unknown.

The material sequenced was CD8+ T cells from blood (PBMCs), taken 24 months after the transplant. The rearrangement uses TRBV4-1 and TRBJ1-3; perhaps TRBD1 as D (5 bases). The clonotype comes from a human patient who received a combined kidney and bone marrow transplant. The graft donor may be the source of some T cells. CDR3 sequence reads: CASSLTRGSPIYF. Here the CDR3 DNA reads TGCGCCAGCAGCCTAACCCGGGGGTCCCCCATATATTTT.